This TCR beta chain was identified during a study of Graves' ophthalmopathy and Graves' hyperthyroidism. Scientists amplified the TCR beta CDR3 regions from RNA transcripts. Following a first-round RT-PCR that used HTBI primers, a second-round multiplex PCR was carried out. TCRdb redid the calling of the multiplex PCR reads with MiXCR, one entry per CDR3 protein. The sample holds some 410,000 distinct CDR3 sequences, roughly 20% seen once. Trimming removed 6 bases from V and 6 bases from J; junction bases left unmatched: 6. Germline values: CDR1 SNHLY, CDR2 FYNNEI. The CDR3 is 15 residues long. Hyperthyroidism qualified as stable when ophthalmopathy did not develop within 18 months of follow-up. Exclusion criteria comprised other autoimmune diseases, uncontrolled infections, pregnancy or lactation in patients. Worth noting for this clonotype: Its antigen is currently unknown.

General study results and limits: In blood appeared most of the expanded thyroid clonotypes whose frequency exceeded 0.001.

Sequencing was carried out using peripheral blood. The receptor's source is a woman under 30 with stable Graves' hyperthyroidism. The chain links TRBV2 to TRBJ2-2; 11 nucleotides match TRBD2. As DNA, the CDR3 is TGTGCCAGCAGGTTTAGCGGGGGGGCTCCCGGGGAGCTGTTTTTT. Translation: CASRFSGGAPGELFF.